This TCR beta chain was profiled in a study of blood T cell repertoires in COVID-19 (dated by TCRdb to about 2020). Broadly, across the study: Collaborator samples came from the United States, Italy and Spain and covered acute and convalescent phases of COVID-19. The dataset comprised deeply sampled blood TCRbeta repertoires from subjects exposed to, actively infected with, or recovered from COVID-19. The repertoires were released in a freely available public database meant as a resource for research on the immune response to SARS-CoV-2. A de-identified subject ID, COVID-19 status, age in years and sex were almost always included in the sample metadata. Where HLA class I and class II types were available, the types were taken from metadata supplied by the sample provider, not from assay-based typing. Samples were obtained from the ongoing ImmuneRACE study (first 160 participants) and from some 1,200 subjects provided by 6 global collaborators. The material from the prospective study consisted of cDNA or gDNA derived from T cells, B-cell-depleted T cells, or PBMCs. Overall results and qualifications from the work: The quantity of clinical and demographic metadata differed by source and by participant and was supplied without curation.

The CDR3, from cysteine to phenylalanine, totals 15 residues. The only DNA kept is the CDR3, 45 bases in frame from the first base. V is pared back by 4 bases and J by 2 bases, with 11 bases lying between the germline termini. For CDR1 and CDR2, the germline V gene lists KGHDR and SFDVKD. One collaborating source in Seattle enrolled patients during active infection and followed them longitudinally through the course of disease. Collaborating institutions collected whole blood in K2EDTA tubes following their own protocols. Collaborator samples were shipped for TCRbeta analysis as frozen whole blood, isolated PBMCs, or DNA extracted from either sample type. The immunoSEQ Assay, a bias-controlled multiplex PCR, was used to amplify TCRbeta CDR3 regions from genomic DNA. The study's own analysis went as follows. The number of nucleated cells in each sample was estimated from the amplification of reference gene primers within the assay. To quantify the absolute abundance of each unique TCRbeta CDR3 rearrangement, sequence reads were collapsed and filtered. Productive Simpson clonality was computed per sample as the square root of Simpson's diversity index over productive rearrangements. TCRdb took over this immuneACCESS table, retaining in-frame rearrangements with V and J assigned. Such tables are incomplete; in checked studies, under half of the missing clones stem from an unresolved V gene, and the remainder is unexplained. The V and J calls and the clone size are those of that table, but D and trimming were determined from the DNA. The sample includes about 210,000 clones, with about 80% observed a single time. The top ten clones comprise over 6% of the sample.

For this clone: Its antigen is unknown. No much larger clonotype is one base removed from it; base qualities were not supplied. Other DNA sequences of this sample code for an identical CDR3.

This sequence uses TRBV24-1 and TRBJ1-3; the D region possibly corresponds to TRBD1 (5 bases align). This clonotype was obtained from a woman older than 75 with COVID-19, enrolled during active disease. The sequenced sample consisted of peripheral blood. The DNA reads TGTGCCACCAGTGACTCCCGGGGGACTGGAAACACCATATATTTT. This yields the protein CATSDSRGTGNTIYF.